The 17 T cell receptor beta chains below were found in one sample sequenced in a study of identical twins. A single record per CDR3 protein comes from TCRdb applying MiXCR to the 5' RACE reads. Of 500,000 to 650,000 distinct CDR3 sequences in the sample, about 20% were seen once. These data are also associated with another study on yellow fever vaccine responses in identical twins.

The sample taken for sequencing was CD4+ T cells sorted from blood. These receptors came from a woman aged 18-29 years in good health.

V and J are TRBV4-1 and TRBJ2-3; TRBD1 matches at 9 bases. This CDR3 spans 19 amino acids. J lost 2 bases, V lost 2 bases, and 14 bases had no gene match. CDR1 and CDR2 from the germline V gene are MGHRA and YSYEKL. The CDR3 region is CASSQPGTGTTSDTDTQYF. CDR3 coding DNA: TGCGCCAGCAGCCAACCCGGGACAGGGACAACTTCCGACACAGATACGCAGTATTTT.

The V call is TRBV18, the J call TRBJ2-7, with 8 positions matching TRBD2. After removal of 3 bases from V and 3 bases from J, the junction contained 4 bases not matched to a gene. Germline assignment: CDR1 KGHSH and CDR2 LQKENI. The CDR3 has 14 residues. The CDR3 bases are TGTGCCAGCTCACCTGCCGGGACTAGCTACGAGCAGTACTTC. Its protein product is CASSPAGTSYEQYF.

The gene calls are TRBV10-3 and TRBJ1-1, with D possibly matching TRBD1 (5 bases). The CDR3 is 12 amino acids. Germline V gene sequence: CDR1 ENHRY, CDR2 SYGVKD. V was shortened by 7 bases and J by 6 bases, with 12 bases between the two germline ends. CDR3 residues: CAITGDLAEAFF. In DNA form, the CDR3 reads TGTGCCATCACCGGGGACTTGGCTGAAGCTTTCTTT.

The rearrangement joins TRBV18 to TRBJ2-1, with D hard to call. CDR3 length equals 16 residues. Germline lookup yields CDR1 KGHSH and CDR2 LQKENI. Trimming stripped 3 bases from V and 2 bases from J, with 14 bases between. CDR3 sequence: CASSPDSGIAYNEQFF. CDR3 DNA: TGTGCCAGCTCACCGGATAGTGGGATAGCCTACAATGAGCAGTTCTTC.

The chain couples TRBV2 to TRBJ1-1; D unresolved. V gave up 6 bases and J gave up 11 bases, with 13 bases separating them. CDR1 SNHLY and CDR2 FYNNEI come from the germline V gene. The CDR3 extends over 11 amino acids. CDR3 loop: CASRSGPAAFF. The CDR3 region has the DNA TGTGCCAGCAGATCCGGGCCTGCGGCTTTCTTT.

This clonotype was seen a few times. The CDR3 loop reads CASSRETGRAGELFF. DNA of the CDR3: TGTGCCAGCAGCCGGGAGACAGGGAGGGCCGGGGAGCTGTTTTTT. The J gene is TRBJ2-2, the V gene TRBV28; D possibly uses TRBD1 or TRBD2 (7 bases each). The CDR3 runs to 15 residues. Trimming removed 6 bases from V and 6 bases from J, with 17 bases in between. Germline CDR1 MDHEN, CDR2 SYDVKM. The full variable domain, its missing parts supplied by reference TRBV28 and TRBJ2-2, is DVKVTQSSRYLVKRTGEKVFLECVQDMDHENMFWYRQDPGLGLRLIYFSYDVKMKEKGDIPEGYSVSREKKERFSLILESASTNQTSMYLCASSRETGRAGELFFGEGSRLTVL.

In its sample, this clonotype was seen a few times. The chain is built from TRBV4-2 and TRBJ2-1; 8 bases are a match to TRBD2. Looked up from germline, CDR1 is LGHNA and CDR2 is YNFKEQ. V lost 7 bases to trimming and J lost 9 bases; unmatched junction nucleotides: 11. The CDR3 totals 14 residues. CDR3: CASTIGGEGAEQFF. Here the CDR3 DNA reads TGTGCCAGCACCATCGGGGGGGAAGGGGCTGAGCAGTTCTTC.

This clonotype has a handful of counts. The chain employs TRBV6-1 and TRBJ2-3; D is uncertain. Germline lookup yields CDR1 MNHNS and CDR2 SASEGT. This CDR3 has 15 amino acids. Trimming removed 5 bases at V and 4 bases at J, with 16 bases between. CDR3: CASSTLGRFSDTQYF. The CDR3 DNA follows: TGTGCCAGCAGTACCCTAGGCAGGTTTTCAGATACGCAGTATTTT.

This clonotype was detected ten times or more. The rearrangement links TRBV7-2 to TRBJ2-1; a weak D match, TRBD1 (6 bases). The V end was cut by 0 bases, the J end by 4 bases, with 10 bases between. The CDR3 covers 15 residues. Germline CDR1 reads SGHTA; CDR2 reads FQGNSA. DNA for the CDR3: TGTGCCAGCAGCTTAGCGACTACAGGGTACAATGAGCAGTTCTTC. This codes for CASSLATTGYNEQFF.

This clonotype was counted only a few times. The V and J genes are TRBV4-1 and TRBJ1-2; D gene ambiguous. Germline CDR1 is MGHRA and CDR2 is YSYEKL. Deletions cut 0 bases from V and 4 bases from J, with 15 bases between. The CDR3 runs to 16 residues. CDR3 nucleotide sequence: TGCGCCAGCAGCCAAGATAGTCGGGGTATTGGCTATGGCTACACCTTC. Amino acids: CASSQDSRGIGYGYTF.

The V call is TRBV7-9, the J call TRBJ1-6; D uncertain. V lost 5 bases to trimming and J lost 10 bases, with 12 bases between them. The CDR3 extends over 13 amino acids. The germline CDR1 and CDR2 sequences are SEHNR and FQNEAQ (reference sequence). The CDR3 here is CASSVNNGSPLHF. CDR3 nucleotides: TGTGCCAGCAGCGTCAACAACGGGTCACCCCTCCACTTT.

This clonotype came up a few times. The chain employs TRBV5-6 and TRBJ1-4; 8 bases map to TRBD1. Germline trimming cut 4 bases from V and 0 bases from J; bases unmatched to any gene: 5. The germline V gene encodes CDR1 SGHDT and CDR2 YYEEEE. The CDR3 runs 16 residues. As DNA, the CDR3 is TGTGCCAGCAGCACCGGGACAGGAACAACTAATGAAAAACTGTTTTTT. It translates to CASSTGTGTTNEKLFF.

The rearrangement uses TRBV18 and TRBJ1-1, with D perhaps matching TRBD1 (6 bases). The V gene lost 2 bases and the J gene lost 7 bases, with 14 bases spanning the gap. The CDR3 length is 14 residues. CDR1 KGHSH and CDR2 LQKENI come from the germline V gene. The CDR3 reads CASSPALQGYEAFF. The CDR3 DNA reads TGTGCCAGCTCACCAGCGCTACAGGGCTATGAAGCTTTCTTT.

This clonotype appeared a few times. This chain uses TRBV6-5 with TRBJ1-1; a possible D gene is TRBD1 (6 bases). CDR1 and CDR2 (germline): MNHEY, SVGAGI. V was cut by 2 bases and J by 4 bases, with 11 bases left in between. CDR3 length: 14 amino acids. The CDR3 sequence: CASSYRGGGTEAFF. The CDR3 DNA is TGTGCCAGCAGTTACAGGGGGGGTGGCACTGAAGCTTTCTTT.

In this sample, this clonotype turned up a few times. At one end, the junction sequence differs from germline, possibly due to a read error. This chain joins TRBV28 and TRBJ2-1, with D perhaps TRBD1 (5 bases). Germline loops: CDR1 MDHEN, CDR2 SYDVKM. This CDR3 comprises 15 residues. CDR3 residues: CASTLQLGAYNEQFF. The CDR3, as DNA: TGTGCCAGCACTTTACAGCTAGGGGCCTACAATGAGCAGTTCTTC.

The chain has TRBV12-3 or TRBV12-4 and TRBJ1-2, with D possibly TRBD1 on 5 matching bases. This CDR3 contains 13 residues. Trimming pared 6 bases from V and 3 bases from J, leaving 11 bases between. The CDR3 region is CASRGGADYGYTF. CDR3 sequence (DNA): TGTGCCAGCAGGGGTGGGGCCGACTATGGCTACACCTTC.

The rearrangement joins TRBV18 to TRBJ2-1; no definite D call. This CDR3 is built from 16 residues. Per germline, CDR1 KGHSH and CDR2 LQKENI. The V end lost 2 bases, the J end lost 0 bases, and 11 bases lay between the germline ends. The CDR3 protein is CASSPLALSSYNEQFF. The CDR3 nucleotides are TGTGCCAGCTCACCATTAGCCCTAAGCTCCTACAATGAGCAGTTCTTC.